This T cell receptor (beta chain) was identified during a study of blood T cells in healthy people across ages. Overall study findings and caveats: Diversity figures based on one million T cells were deemed too low.

In germline, CDR1 is SGHTA, CDR2 FQGNSA. J was trimmed by 2 bases and V by 4 bases; bases with no gene match: 4. The CDR3 contains 15 residues. Of note for this clonotype: As yet, its antigen is unknown.

Peripheral blood was drawn, ten milliliters per donor. Using a J-beta primer mix together with a sample-barcoded 5' primer, a second PCR was run for roughly 6 to 12 cycles. Individual samples furnished no less than 3 million CDR3-containing paired-end reads apiece. TCRdb processed the 5' RACE reads anew with MiXCR; each CDR3 protein has one entry. The table lists just over 800,000 distinct CDR3 sequences, 62% of them singletons. This clonotype originated in a man younger than 40 in good health. The gene calls are TRBV7-2 and TRBJ2-3; the match to TRBD2 covers 9 bases. The source material was blood. CDR3 residues: CASSSLAGITDTQYF. For the CDR3, the DNA is TGTGCCAGCAGCTCTCTAGCGGGGATCACAGATACGCAGTATTTT. Using reference TRBV7-2 and TRBJ2-3 for the parts outside the CDR3, the full variable domain is GAGVSQSPSNKVTEKGKDVELRCDPISGHTALYWYRQSLGQGLEFLIYFQGNSAPDKSGLPSDRFSAERTGGSVSTLTIQRTQQEDSAVYLCASSSLAGITDTQYFGPGTRLTVL.